These 12 T cell receptor beta chains originate from one sample sequenced in a study of cytomegalovirus exposure and HLA in healthy donors. In the PCR, 60 Vbeta and 13 Jbeta primers were used. TCRdb keeps only in-frame clones here, not all; method: immunoSEQ multiplex PCR. The table has more than 100,000 clones, around nine tenths seen once. The sequencing sample was made of PBMCs. These receptors originate from a woman aged 25 to 39 in good health and CMV-seronegative.

This rearrangement joins TRBV4-3 to TRBJ1-1; 8 bases are shared with TRBD1. There are 15 residues in the CDR3. V lost 5 bases and J lost 0; bases outside the gene matches: 5. Looked up from germline, CDR1 is LGHNA and CDR2 is YSLEER. In nucleotides, the CDR3 is TGCGCCAGCAGCACACACAGGGGGATGAACACTGAAGCTTTCTTT. Its translation is CASSTHRGMNTEAFF.

V is TRBV6-1 and J is TRBJ1-1, with D possibly matching TRBD1 (5 bases). Between the trimmed V and J ends, which lost 2 bases and 8 bases, there was a span of 15 bases. Germline CDR1 and CDR2: MNHNS and SASEGT. The length of the CDR3 is 14 residues. This CDR3 reads CASSELGGAVEAFF. The CDR3 DNA is TGTGCCAGCAGTGAACTCGGCGGGGCAGTCGAAGCTTTCTTT.

This chain connects TRBV7-3 to TRBJ2-1; TRBD1 matches at 10 bases. V shed 5 bases and J 10 bases; nucleotides not matched to a gene: 8. The CDR3 spans 14 residues. The germline gives CDR1 SGHTA, CDR2 FQGTGA. CDR3 region: CASSATGQGSEQFF. For the CDR3, the DNA is TGTGCCAGCAGCGCAACGGGACAGGGGAGCGAGCAGTTCTTC.

The rearrangement links TRBV7-9 to TRBJ2-7; no clear D. Between the trimmed V and J ends, which lost 4 bases and 0 bases, there was a span of 22 bases. The CDR3 consists of 18 residues. In germline, CDR1 is SEHNR, CDR2 FQNEAQ (reference sequence). CDR3 in DNA: TGTGCCAGCAGCTCGCACCCCGCCTTTGGGCTCCTCTCCTACGAGCAGTACTTC. It codes for CASSSHPAFGLLSYEQYF. Variable domain in full (rest from reference TRBV7-9 and TRBJ2-7): DTGVSQNPRHKITKRGQNVTFRCDPISEHNRLYWYRQTLGQGPEFLTYFQNEAQLEKSRLLSDRFSAERPKGSFSTLEIQRTEQGDSAMYLCASSSHPAFGLLSYEQYFGPGTRLTVT.

This chain links TRBV6-5 with TRBJ2-3; 11 bases are a match to TRBD2. V shed 2 bases, J shed 2 bases, and the junction held 3 bases outside the gene matches. Germline loops: CDR1 MNHEY, CDR2 SVGAGI. This CDR3 has 16 residues. In nucleotides, the CDR3 is TGTGCCAGCAGTTACGGGGGACTAGCGGACACAGATACGCAGTATTTT. Translated, it gives CASSYGGLADTDTQYF.

The rearrangement links TRBV28 to TRBJ1-1; weak D call: TRBD1 (5 bases). The V and J ends lost 3 bases and 0 bases respectively, with 11 bases between them. Per germline, CDR1 MDHEN and CDR2 SYDVKM. This CDR3 has 15 residues. The CDR3 protein is CASSLGGAMNTEAFF. CDR3 sequence (DNA): TGTGCCAGCAGTTTGGGCGGGGCTATGAACACTGAAGCTTTCTTT.

DNA for the CDR3: TGTGCCAGCAGCTCCGACAGGAGGGGGGGAGGCAATCAGCCCCAGCATTTT. This sequence encodes CASSSDRRGGGNQPQHF. This rearrangement joins TRBV7-8 to TRBJ1-5; D is possibly TRBD1 (6 bases). The CDR3 loop spans 17 amino acids. V dropped 4 bases and J dropped 2 bases, with 18 bases sitting between them. Germline V gene sequence: CDR1 SGHVS, CDR2 FQNEAQ.

The chain couples TRBV28 to TRBJ2-4; D perhaps matches TRBD1 (6 bases). Germline V gene sequence: CDR1 MDHEN, CDR2 SYDVKM. There are 17 residues in the CDR3. With 4 bases removed from V and 8 bases from J, the gap between germline ends came to 24 bases. The CDR3 is CASSSTRLNRVMHIQYF. For the CDR3, the DNA is TGTGCCAGCAGTTCCACCAGACTAAACAGGGTAATGCACATTCAGTACTTC.

This clone came up once. The chain joins TRBV7-8 to TRBJ1-2; perhaps TRBD1 as D (5 bases). The V gene lost 3 bases and the J gene lost 6 bases, with 17 bases spanning the gap. This CDR3 is built from 15 residues. CDR1 is SGHVS and CDR2 is FQNEAQ in the germline V gene. For the CDR3, the DNA is TGTGCCAGCAGCTTGCGGTTTCAGGGTATTCATGGCTACACCTTC. This sequence encodes CASSLRFQGIHGYTF.

The chain employs TRBV6-6 and TRBJ1-2; D is unresolved. In germline, CDR1 is MNHNY, CDR2 SVGAGI (reference sequence). The CDR3 sequence is 13 residues long. V was cut by 0 bases and J by 5 bases, with 7 bases left in between. The CDR3 protein is CASSYSSEYGYTF. The CDR3 nucleotides are TGTGCCAGCAGTTACTCGAGCGAGTATGGCTACACCTTC.

The chain couples TRBV6-6 to TRBJ2-3; weak D call: TRBD1 (5 bases). V was trimmed by 7 bases and J by 5 bases, leaving 19 bases between them. Germline V gene data show CDR1 as MNHNY and CDR2 as SVGAGI (reference sequence). The CDR3 length is 15 residues. For the CDR3, the DNA is TGTGCCAGCACTTCGATGCTGGGGCTTGAAGATACGCAGTATTTT. Its protein is CASTSMLGLEDTQYF.

This sequence joins TRBV27 and TRBJ2-3; 9 bases match TRBD2. This CDR3 is 16 amino acids long. From germline, CDR1 is MNHEY and CDR2 SMNVEV (reference sequence). Unmatched junction bases numbered 7, after V lost 1 base and J lost 5 bases. The CDR3 coding sequence is TGTGCCAGCAGTTTATTTTTGCGGGAGGGAGGAGATACGCAGTATTTT. Protein sequence: CASSLFLREGGDTQYF.